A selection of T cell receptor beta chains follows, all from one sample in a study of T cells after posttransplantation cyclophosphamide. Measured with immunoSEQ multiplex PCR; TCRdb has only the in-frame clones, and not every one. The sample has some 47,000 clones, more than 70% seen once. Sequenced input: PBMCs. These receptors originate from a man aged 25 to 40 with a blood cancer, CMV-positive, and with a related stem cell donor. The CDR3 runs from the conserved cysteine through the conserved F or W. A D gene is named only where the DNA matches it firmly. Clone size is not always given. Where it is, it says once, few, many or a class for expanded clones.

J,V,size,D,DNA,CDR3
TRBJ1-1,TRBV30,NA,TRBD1,TGTGCCTGGGGGGACAGGGTGGACACTGAAGCTTTCTTT,CAWGDRVDTEAFF
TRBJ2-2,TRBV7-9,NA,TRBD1,TGTGCCAGCAGCAAAGACGGGACAGGGGGCTTCGGCGGGGAGCTGTTTTTT,CASSKDGTGGFGGELFF
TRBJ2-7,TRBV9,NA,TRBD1,TGTGCCAGCAGCGTAGGGGGGACAGGATCCTACGAGCAGTACTTC,CASSVGGTGSYEQYF
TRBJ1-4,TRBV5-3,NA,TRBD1,TGTGCCAGAAGCCTCCGGGACAGTCCCCCAACTAATGAAAAACTGTTTTTT,CARSLRDSPPTNEKLFF
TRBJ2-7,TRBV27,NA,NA,TGTGCCAGTAGGACAGCCACTCTATCCTACGAGCAGTACTTC,CASRTATLSYEQYF
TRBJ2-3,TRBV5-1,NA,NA,TGCGCCAGCGCACAGGAAGCAGATACGCAGTATTTT,CASAQEADTQYF
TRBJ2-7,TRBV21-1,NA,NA,TGTGCCAGCAGCAAAGTGGATAGGGACAGAGACTCCTACGAGCAGTACTTC,CASSKVDRDRDSYEQYF
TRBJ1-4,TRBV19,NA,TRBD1,TGTGCCAGTAGTCGGACAGGGGTGGAAGAAAAACTGTTTTTT,CASSRTGVEEKLFF
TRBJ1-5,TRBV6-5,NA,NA,TGTGCCAGCAGTTACGCCCAGTATAGCAATCAGCCCCAGCATTTT,CASSYAQYSNQPQHF
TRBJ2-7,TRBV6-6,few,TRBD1,TGTGCCAGCAGCCCGGGACAGGGACACGACGAGCAGTACTTC,CASSPGQGHDEQYF
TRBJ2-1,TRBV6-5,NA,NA,TGTGCCAGCAGTCGGTCCCCGTCCAACAATGAGCAGTTCTTC,CASSRSPSNNEQFF
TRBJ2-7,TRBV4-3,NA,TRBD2,TGCGCCAGCAGCCCAGACGCGCTAGCGGGAATCTACGAGCAGTACTTC,CASSPDALAGIYEQYF
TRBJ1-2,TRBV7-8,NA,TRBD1,TGTGCCAGCAGCTTTACCCGGACAGGGGATTTCTATGGCTACACCTTC,CASSFTRTGDFYGYTF
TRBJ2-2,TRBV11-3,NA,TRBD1,TGTGCCAGCAGCTTTCAGGGGGCCGGGGAGCTGTTTTTT,CASSFQGAGELFF
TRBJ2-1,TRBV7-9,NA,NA,TGTGCCAGCAGCCCCTTTTGGCGGCTACTCTCCTACAATGAGCAGTTCTTC,CASSPFWRLLSYNEQFF
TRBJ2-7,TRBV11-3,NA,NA,TGTGCCAGCAGCACCCGGACACCCGACTCGACCTACGAGCAGTACTTC,CASSTRTPDSTYEQYF
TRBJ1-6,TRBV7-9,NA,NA,TGTGCCAGCAGCCCAACCTCCGGGAGAAATTCACCCCTCCACTTT,CASSPTSGRNSPLHF
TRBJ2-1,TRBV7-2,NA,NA,TGTGCCAGCAGCTCACCTACTAGTATCAATGAGCAGTTCTTC,CASSSPTSINEQFF
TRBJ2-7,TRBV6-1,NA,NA,TGTGCCAGCAGTGAATCGTTGTCAGGCTTATCCTACGAGCAGTACTTC,CASSESLSGLSYEQYF
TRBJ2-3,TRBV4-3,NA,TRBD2,TGCGCCAGCAGCCAAGGTAGCGGGAGGAGAACAGATACGCAGTATTTT,CASSQGSGRRTDTQYF
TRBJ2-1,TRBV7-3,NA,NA,TGTGCCAGCGCCCCCGTTGGAGCGGATGAGCAGTTCTTC,CASAPVGADEQFF
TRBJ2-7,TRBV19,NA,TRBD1,TGTGCCAGTAGCGACCGGGACAGGGGTACATACGAGCAGTACTTC,CASSDRDRGTYEQYF
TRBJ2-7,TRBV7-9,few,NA,TGTGCCAGCAGCGAGGCCTACGAGCAGTACTTC,CASSEAYEQYF